What follows are 25 T cell receptor beta chains derived from one specimen sequenced in a study of beta chain features in type 1 diabetes. Study conclusions and caveats: Shortening that was moderate but significant affected the TCRB CDR3s of Type 1 diabetes patients in all four CD4+ subsets.

The sequenced template was cDNA made from the entire isolated RNA. The table came from immunoSEQ multiplex PCR; TCRdb's copy has only in-frame clones and leaves some out. The table lists roughly 330,000 clones, roughly 13% of them singletons. These receptors have no identified antigens. The specimen sequenced was naive CD4+ T cells from blood. These receptors were collected from a woman younger than 30 with type 1 diabetes.

This chain connects TRBV11-3 to TRBJ2-1, with a possible D match to TRBD2 (5 bases). Per germline, CDR1 SGHNT and CDR2 YENEEA. The CDR3 runs to 16 residues. V was clipped by 0 bases and J by 2 bases, with 11 bases between them. CDR3 in DNA: TGTGCCAGCAGCTTAGACGGAGGCACGACCTACAATGAGCAGTTCTTC. This sequence encodes CASSLDGGTTYNEQFF.

The chain uses TRBV19 and TRBJ2-1; D may be TRBD2 (5 bases). V shed 7 bases and J shed 0 bases, with 13 bases lying between them. This CDR3 is built from 15 residues. In germline, CDR1 is LNHDA, CDR2 SQIVND (reference sequence). The CDR3 DNA reads as TGTGCCAGTAACAGCGGAACAAGCTCCTACAATGAGCAGTTCTTC. It codes for CASNSGTSSYNEQFF.

There are a few counts of this clone. The chain employs TRBV4-2 and TRBJ2-3, with TRBD2 matching 9 bases. In germline, CDR1 is LGHNA, CDR2 YNFKEQ. Germline trimming cut 1 base from V and 6 bases from J; bases unmatched to any gene: 8. CDR3 length equals 16 residues. CDR3 region: CASSQVRGREGDTQYF. The CDR3 DNA follows: TGTGCCAGCAGCCAAGTGCGTGGGCGGGAGGGTGATACGCAGTATTTT.

The chain has TRBV28 and TRBJ2-3; D might be TRBD1 (5 bases). V was trimmed by 7 bases and J by 6 bases, leaving 20 bases between them. CDR1 MDHEN and CDR2 SYDVKM come from the germline V gene. There are 15 residues in the CDR3. This CDR3 reads CASTPTVQPGDTQYF. The CDR3 DNA reads TGTGCCAGCACCCCGACGGTCCAGCCAGGGGATACGCAGTATTTT.

This clone was observed a few times. The chain is built from TRBV30 and TRBJ2-5; 10 nucleotides agree with TRBD2. Looked up from germline, CDR1 is GTSNPN and CDR2 is SVGIG (reference sequence). V lost 5 bases, J lost 7 bases, and 4 bases stayed unmatched. The CDR3 sequence is 12 residues long. The DNA for the CDR3 is TGTGCCTGGCGGGGACTAGCGTCGACCCAGTACTTC. Protein product: CAWRGLASTQYF.

This clone was seen a handful of times. This sequence joins TRBV30 and TRBJ1-1; the match to TRBD1 covers 11 bases. Germline values: CDR1 GTSNPN, CDR2 SVGIG (reference sequence). The CDR3 runs 12 residues. With 1 base clipped from V and 14 bases from J, the junction kept 6 bases outside the gene matches. The CDR3 protein is CAWSGPGTGGFF. CDR3 nucleotides: TGTGCCTGGAGTGGGCCCGGGACAGGGGGGTTCTTT.

This clone was observed a handful of times. The V call is TRBV4-2, the J call TRBJ1-1; the D gene is possibly TRBD1 (6 bases). Germline CDR1 reads LGHNA; CDR2 reads YNFKEQ. The CDR3 loop spans 18 amino acids. V lost 1 base, J lost 3 bases, and 21 bases lay in between. In DNA form, the CDR3 reads TGTGCCAGCAGCCAAGGTGGGGGGGCTCGAGTGAGGTACACTGAAGCTTTCTTT. Amino acids: CASSQGGGARVRYTEAFF.

This clone turned up a few times. The genes are TRBV6-5 and TRBJ1-2; weak D call: TRBD1 (5 bases). The CDR3 covers 14 residues. Germline CDR1 and CDR2: MNHEY and SVGAGI. Trimming pared 0 bases from V and 7 bases from J, leaving 12 bases between. This CDR3 reads CASSYSQGAVGYTF. CDR3 DNA: TGTGCCAGCAGTTACTCGCAGGGCGCGGTTGGCTACACCTTC.

The chain links TRBV28 to TRBJ2-7; a weak D match, TRBD1 (6 bases). V was clipped by 6 bases and J by 2 bases, with 14 bases between them. The CDR3 is 14 amino acids. Looked up from germline, CDR1 is MDHEN and CDR2 is SYDVKM. The CDR3 DNA reads as TGTGCCAGCAGGACTACAGGGAATACCTACGAGCAGTACTTC. It codes for CASRTTGNTYEQYF.

The rearrangement joins TRBV7-2 to TRBJ2-2; D may be TRBD2 (5 bases). CDR1 and CDR2 from the germline V gene are SGHTA and FQGNSA. The CDR3 is made up of 15 amino acids. Trimming removed 5 bases at V and 6 bases at J, with 16 bases between. The CDR3 protein is CASSPRTLGAGELFF. The CDR3 DNA sequence: TGTGCCAGCAGCCCCAGGACTCTTGGTGCCGGGGAGCTGTTTTTT.

This chain joins TRBV5-4 and TRBJ2-3; D is perhaps TRBD1 (5 bases). V shed 3 bases and J shed 11 bases, with 13 bases lying between them. Germline-derived CDR1 and CDR2 are SGHNT and YYREEE (reference sequence). The CDR3 is 12 amino acids. The CDR3 DNA sequence: TGTGCCAGCAGCTCTCAGGGTTCGCGGCAGTATTTT. It yields the protein CASSSQGSRQYF.

This clone occurred a few times. The chain joins TRBV23-1 to TRBJ2-2; D may be TRBD2 (5 bases). TRBV23-1 is an ORF; its function is uncertain. The CDR3 spans 16 residues. V was trimmed by 1 base and J by 1 base, leaving 10 bases between them. The CDR3 bases are TGCGCCAGCAGTCAATATCTAGCCTTGAACACCGGGGAGCTGTTTTTT. Protein product: CASSQYLALNTGELFF.

This chain links TRBV28 with TRBJ2-5, with TRBD2 identical over 7 bases. V gave up 6 bases and J gave up 1 base; unmatched junction bases: 8. The germline CDR1 and CDR2 sequences are MDHEN and SYDVKM. This CDR3 region has 15 residues. The CDR3 DNA sequence: TGTGCCAGCAGGCCACTAGCGTGGACCCAAGAGACCCAGTACTTC. This encodes CASRPLAWTQETQYF.

J is TRBJ2-3 and V is TRBV6-1, with D maybe TRBD2 (5 bases). The CDR3 spans 13 residues. Germline CDR1 reads MNHNS; CDR2 reads SASEGT. V was clipped by 7 bases and J by 4 bases, with 12 bases between them. The CDR3 is CASIRLPPDTQYF. The DNA of the CDR3 is TGTGCCAGCATCCGACTACCCCCAGATACGCAGTATTTT.

The rearrangement uses TRBV29-1 and TRBJ2-1; 14 bases are shared with TRBD2. V gave up 7 bases and J gave up 8 bases; unmatched junction bases: 7. The CDR3 contains 14 residues. Germline CDR1 and CDR2: SQVTM and ANQGSEA. CDR3 sequence: CSGDGTSGSHEQFF. The CDR3 nucleotides read TGCAGCGGCGACGGGACTAGCGGGAGCCATGAGCAGTTCTTC.

The gene calls are TRBV7-9 and TRBJ1-5; the D gene is possibly TRBD1 (5 bases). The germline CDR1 and CDR2 sequences are SEHNR and FQNEAQ (reference sequence). The CDR3 loop spans 15 amino acids. V was pared by 0 bases and J by 3 bases, with 9 bases between. CDR3 sequence reads: CASSLAGPLNQPQHF. The CDR3 DNA reads TGTGCCAGCAGCTTAGCGGGGCCGCTCAATCAGCCCCAGCATTTT.

This sequence joins TRBV28 and TRBJ2-7; no firm D call. This CDR3 comprises 11 residues. Looked up from germline, CDR1 is MDHEN and CDR2 is SYDVKM. V was trimmed by 7 bases and J by 0 bases, leaving 4 bases between them. The CDR3 here is CASTSSYEQYF. The DNA for the CDR3 is TGTGCCAGCACCTCCTCCTACGAGCAGTACTTC. The full variable domain, rest sourced from reference TRBV28 and TRBJ2-7, is DVKVTQSSRYLVKRTGEKVFLECVQDMDHENMFWYRQDPGLGLRLIYFSYDVKMKEKGDIPEGYSVSREKKERFSLILESASTNQTSMYLCASTSSYEQYFGPGTRLTVT.

This sequence joins TRBV4-1 and TRBJ2-7, with 7 positions matching TRBD2. Germline V gene data show CDR1 as MGHRA and CDR2 as YSYEKL. Losses at the gene ends were 1 base for V and 2 bases for J; bases not matched to a gene: 5. The CDR3 loop spans 15 amino acids. The chain's CDR3 is CASSQGWEGPYEQYF. The CDR3 nucleotides are TGCGCCAGCAGCCAAGGGTGGGAGGGACCCTACGAGCAGTACTTC.

This clone was seen more than once but under ten times. V usage is TRBV7-9 and J usage is TRBJ2-1, with 12 bases fitting TRBD2. Germline CDR1 and CDR2: SEHNR and FQNEAQ (reference sequence). Trimming cost V 3 bases and J 8 bases; bases outside gene matches: 8. The CDR3 covers 16 residues. The DNA for the CDR3 is TGTGCCAGCAGCTTCCGACTAGCGGGAGAGGTTGATGAGCAGTTCTTC. Translation: CASSFRLAGEVDEQFF.

The rearrangement joins TRBV19 to TRBJ2-4; 8 nucleotides align to TRBD2. J was trimmed by 6 bases and V by 2 bases; bases with no gene match: 0. The CDR3 contains 13 residues. From germline, CDR1 is LNHDA and CDR2 SQIVND (reference sequence). The CDR3 sequence: CASSISGRNIQYF. In DNA form, the CDR3 reads TGTGCCAGTAGTATAAGCGGGAGAAACATTCAGTACTTC.

The chain couples TRBV27 to TRBJ1-1; 7 nucleotides align to TRBD1. Losses at the gene ends were 2 bases for V and 11 bases for J; bases not matched to a gene: 2. This CDR3 has 11 residues. Germline CDR1 MNHEY, CDR2 SMNVEV (reference sequence). This CDR3 is CASSLATGAFF. Here the CDR3 DNA reads TGTGCCAGCAGTTTAGCGACAGGGGCTTTCTTT.

This chain connects TRBV7-9 to TRBJ2-6, with 7 bases aligning to TRBD2. V was pared by 5 bases and J by 4 bases, with 14 bases of the junction left unmatched. This CDR3 has 18 residues. Germline V gives CDR1 SEHNR, CDR2 FQNEAQ (reference sequence). For the CDR3, the DNA is TGTGCCAGCAGCCCTTCGGCGCGGGAGAATCCCGGGGCCAACGTCCTGACTTTC. It codes for CASSPSARENPGANVLTF.

This clone has a handful of counts. At the DNA level, this CDR3 is encoded by other sequences in the same sample as well. This chain joins TRBV5-1 and TRBJ2-5; TRBD2 agrees at 8 bases. Trimming cost V 0 bases and J 5 bases; bases outside gene matches: 6. The germline V gene has CDR1 SGHRS and CDR2 YFSETQ. The CDR3 totals 15 residues. CDR3 residues: CASSLESGRGETQYF. As DNA, the CDR3 is TGCGCCAGCAGCTTGGAGTCCGGGAGGGGGGAGACCCAGTACTTC.

The rearrangement joins TRBV28 to TRBJ2-3; 11 bases line up with TRBD2. With V trimmed by 8 bases and J by 5 bases, 6 bases remained unmatched. The CDR3 sequence is 14 residues long. Germline V lookup: CDR1 MDHEN, CDR2 SYDVKM. DNA of the CDR3: TGTGCCAGCGCCTCTAGCGGGAGGAGAGATACGCAGTATTTT. This gives the protein CASASSGRRDTQYF.

This clone was seen a handful of times. The chain uses TRBV7-2 and TRBJ2-1, with TRBD2 identical over 10 bases. Per the germline V gene, CDR1 is SGHTA and CDR2 is FQGNSA. CDR3 length: 17 amino acids. V lost 0 bases to trimming and J lost 5 bases; unmatched junction nucleotides: 7. CDR3 coding DNA: TGTGCCAGCAGCTTAGCAACGCGGACTAGCGGAAACAATGAGCAGTTCTTC. It yields the protein CASSLATRTSGNNEQFF. Supplemented by reference TRBV7-2 and TRBJ2-1, the full variable domain reads GAGVSQSPSNKVTEKGKDVELRCDPISGHTALYWYRQSLGQGLEFLIYFQGNSAPDKSGLPSDRFSAERTGGSVSTLTIQRTQQEDSAVYLCASSLATRTSGNNEQFFGPGTRLTVL.